Many counts were recorded for the clone carrying this T cell receptor beta chain. This entry comes from a study of T cell repertoires in cytomegalovirus infection. TCRdb used MiXCR to reprocess the reads, holding one entry per CDR3 protein. The sample holds about 140,000 distinct CDR3 sequences, roughly 6% seen once. The CDR3 extends over 16 amino acids. Germline V gene sequence: CDR1 SGHVS, CDR2 FQNEAQ. J was trimmed by 0 bases and V by 5 bases; bases with no gene match: 6. The chain has TRBV7-8 and TRBJ2-1; TRBD1 matches at 8 bases. The sequence was obtained from a human donor in good health (CMV status not recorded). Some clones in this sample may be carry-over from other donors' samples. The specimen sequenced was PBMCs. CDR3 coding DNA: TGTGCCAGCAGCACCGGACAGGGATACTCCTACAATGAGCAGTTCTTC. It codes for CASSTGQGYSYNEQFF.